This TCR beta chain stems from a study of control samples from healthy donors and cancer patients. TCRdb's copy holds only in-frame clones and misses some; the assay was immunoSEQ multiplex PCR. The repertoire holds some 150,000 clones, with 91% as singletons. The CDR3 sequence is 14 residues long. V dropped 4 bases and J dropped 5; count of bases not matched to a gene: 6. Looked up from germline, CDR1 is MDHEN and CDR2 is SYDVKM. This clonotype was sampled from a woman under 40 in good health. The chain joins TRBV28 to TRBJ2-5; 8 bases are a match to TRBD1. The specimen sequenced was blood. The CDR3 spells CASSYQQGGETQYF. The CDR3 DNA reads TGTGCCAGCAGTTACCAACAGGGGGGCGAGACCCAGTACTTC.